The rows below give T cell receptor beta chains drawn from one sample of a study of cytomegalovirus exposure and HLA in healthy donors. Some clones are missing from TCRdb's copy, which holds only in-frame ones; the method was immunoSEQ multiplex PCR. The data contain roughly 200,000 clones, 77% of them seen just once; the ten biggest clones take up 3.7%. Sequencing was carried out using PBMCs. These TCRs come from a woman aged 55-69 years in good health and CMV-seropositive. Both conserved end residues are part of each CDR3. A D gene is named only where the DNA matches it firmly. Expanded clones get a size class; other rows say once, few or many, or leave the size out.

- | TRBJ1-4 | TRBV5-1 | - | TGCGCCAGCAGCACAGCTGCAACTAATGAAAAACTGTTTTTT | CASSTAATNEKLFF
- | TRBJ1-2 | TRBV7-2 | - | TGTGCCAGCAGCTTATTGGCCGACAGAACTAACTATGGCTACACCTTC | CASSLLADRTNYGYTF
TRBD2 | TRBJ2-3 | TRBV5-1 | - | TGCGCCAGCAGCTTGGGGCTAGCGGGAGGGCGAACAGATACGCAGTATTTT | CASSLGLAGGRTDTQYF
- | TRBJ2-7 | TRBV27 | - | TGTGCCAGCAGTTTTGTCTCTGGAGGAGTAGGCGAGCAGTACTTC | CASSFVSGGVGEQYF
TRBD1 | TRBJ1-2 | TRBV14 | - | TGTGCCAGCAGCCCCCTGGGGACAGCTAACTATGGCTACACCTTC | CASSPLGTANYGYTF
- | TRBJ2-7 | TRBV9 | - | TGTGCCAGCAGCGTTACCGGGACAACCTACGAGCAGTACTTC | CASSVTGTTYEQYF
- | TRBJ2-5 | TRBV18 | - | TGTGCCAGCTCCCCCAGAGGGGACACTCAAGAGACCCAGTACTTC | CASSPRGDTQETQYF
TRBD1 | TRBJ1-1 | TRBV28 | once | TGTGCCAGCAGTCGAGGACAGGGCTTCACTGAAGCTTTCTTT | CASSRGQGFTEAFF
- | TRBJ2-5 | TRBV4-1 | - | TGCGCCAGCAGCCCAAAGCCCCCGGGGGGCCAAGGAGAGACCCAGTACTTC | CASSPKPPGGQGETQYF
- | TRBJ2-5 | TRBV7-2 | few | TGTGCCAGCAAAAACTATAAAGAGACCCAGTACTTC | CASKNYKETQYF
- | TRBJ1-1 | TRBV9 | - | TGTGCCAGCAGCGTAGGAACAGGGAACACTGAAGCTTTCTTT | CASSVGTGNTEAFF
TRBD2 | TRBJ2-2 | TRBV5-1 | - | TGCGCCAGCAGCTTGTACAAGCGGGGGGGTGGCGGGGAGCTGTTTTTT | CASSLYKRGGGGELFF
TRBD1 | TRBJ1-1 | TRBV6-1 | few | TGTGCCAGCAGGACAGGGGAGAGAGGTGAAGCTTTCTTT | CASRTGERGEAFF
TRBD1 | TRBJ1-2 | TRBV19 | - | TGTGCCAGTAGTCTTGGCAGGGGGCATGGCTACACCTTC | CASSLGRGHGYTF
TRBD2 | TRBJ2-7 | TRBV7-3 | once | TGTGCCAGCAGCCGCGGGAGCGGGGAAGAGCAGTACTTC | CASSRGSGEEQYF
TRBD2 | TRBJ2-2 | TRBV9 | few | TGTGCCAGCAGCTCCTATAGCGGGACCAGGGACGGGGAGCTGTTTTTT | CASSSYSGTRDGELFF
- | TRBJ1-1 | TRBV5-6 | - | TGTGCCAGCAGCGCACAAAGACGGGGTGTCGACATGGAGAACACTGAAGCTTTCTTT | CASSAQRRGVDMENTEAFF
TRBD2 | TRBJ2-5 | TRBV5-1 | - | TGCGCCAGCGGCGCATCGACTAGCGGGGGAACAGAGACCCAGTACTTC | CASGASTSGGTETQYF
TRBD1 | TRBJ2-7 | TRBV6-5 | - | TGTGCCAGCAGCGACGGGACAGGGGTGTCCTACGAGCAGTACTTC | CASSDGTGVSYEQYF
- | TRBJ1-6 | TRBV11-2 | - | TGTGCCAGCAGCTTAGAGGGGGCGCGGAATTCACCCCTCCACTTT | CASSLEGARNSPLHF
TRBD2 | TRBJ2-1 | TRBV7-2 | - | TGTGCCAGCAGCCCGAGGCAACTAGCGGGAAACAATGAGCAGTTCTTC | CASSPRQLAGNNEQFF
TRBD1 | TRBJ1-1 | TRBV6-5 | - | TGTGCCAGCATTAGACCAGGGACAGGGGCCACTGAAGCTTTCTTT | CASIRPGTGATEAFF
- | TRBJ1-2 | TRBV30 | - | TGTGCCGGAGGACGGGCGTCAGTGAACTATGGCTACACCTTC | CAGGRASVNYGYTF
- | TRBJ1-2 | TRBV30 | - | TGTGCCTGGAGTGTACCAGACATCCGGGGCTACACCTTC | CAWSVPDIRGYTF
TRBD1 | TRBJ2-5 | TRBV28 | - | TGTGCCAGCACTCGGGGACAGGGCTCTGGGACGAGCCAAGAGACCCAGTACTTC | CASTRGQGSGTSQETQYF
TRBD1 | TRBJ1-3 | TRBV7-9 | - | TGTGCCAGCAGCCCGCGACAGGGGGCCTCTGGAAACACCATATATTTT | CASSPRQGASGNTIYF
- | TRBJ1-2 | TRBV6-6 | - | TGTGCCAGCAGTTACCCTCCCACATCAAACTATGGCTACACCTTC | CASSYPPTSNYGYTF
- | TRBJ1-5 | TRBV6-6 | - | TGTGCCAGCAGTCAGGCCAGATCCGATCAGCCCCAGCATTTT | CASSQARSDQPQHF
- | TRBJ2-7 | TRBV5-1 | - | TGCGCCAGCAGCTTGGGCCGCCAGGGTAGAAACGAGCAGTACTTC | CASSLGRQGRNEQYF
- | TRBJ2-7 | TRBV2 | - | TGTGCCAGCAGCGAGGACTTCGAGCAGTACTTC | CASSEDFEQYF
- | TRBJ1-2 | TRBV19 | - | TGTGCCAGTAGTCCCCATCGGGGTAAGGCCTACTATGGCTACACCTTC | CASSPHRGKAYYGYTF
- | TRBJ1-6 | TRBV29-1 | - | TGCAGCGTTCTGTGGCAGGAAAATTCACCCCTCCACTTT | CSVLWQENSPLHF
TRBD1 | TRBJ1-5 | TRBV10-1 | - | TGCGCCAGCAGTCTATACAGGGGTTATCAGCCCCAGCATTTT | CASSLYRGYQPQHF
- | TRBJ1-6 | TRBV7-2 | - | TGTGCCAGCAGCCCCGGACAGACGTCACCCCTCCACTTT | CASSPGQTSPLHF
TRBD2 | TRBJ2-7 | TRBV25-1 | - | TGTGCCAGCAGTGCCTCTAGCGGGAGTGGTTACGAGCAGTACTTC | CASSASSGSGYEQYF
TRBD1 | TRBJ2-7 | TRBV4-3 | - | TGCGCCAGCAGCGCCGGGACAGGGGGCTTCTACGAGCAGTACTTC | CASSAGTGGFYEQYF
- | TRBJ1-6 | TRBV2 | few | TGTGCCAGCAGTTCCCGTCGGACAGCCAATTCACCCCTCCACTTT | CASSSRRTANSPLHF
- | TRBJ2-5 | TRBV30 | - | TGTGCCTGGAGTGTTAACAGCCAAGAGACCCAGTACTTC | CAWSVNSQETQYF
TRBD2 | TRBJ2-1 | TRBV5-4 | - | TGTGCCAGCAGCCTAGCGGGGGGGCCGGGTGAGCAGTTCTTC | CASSLAGGPGEQFF
- | TRBJ2-7 | TRBV5-1 | - | TGCGCCAGCAGCTTGTTAGGCAGGGGACCCTACGAGCAGTACTTC | CASSLLGRGPYEQYF
- | TRBJ2-1 | TRBV6-5 | - | TGTGCCAGCAGTTATACCGACAACTACAATGAGCAGTTCTTC | CASSYTDNYNEQFF
- | TRBJ2-3 | TRBV2 | - | TGTGCCAGTTCCCCCCTTTGGGGCCCGGGAGACACAGATACGCAGTATTTT | CASSPLWGPGDTDTQYF
- | TRBJ1-2 | TRBV2 | - | TGTGCCAGCAGTGAAGTGGCGGGGAACTATGGCTACACCTTC | CASSEVAGNYGYTF
TRBD2 | TRBJ2-7 | TRBV18 | - | TGTGCCAGCTCACCGCAGCAGGGACTACCATCGGGCGAGCAGTACTTC | CASSPQQGLPSGEQYF
- | TRBJ1-1 | TRBV18 | - | TGTGCCAGCTCACCAACGGTACCGAACACTGAAGCTTTCTTT | CASSPTVPNTEAFF
- | TRBJ1-3 | TRBV27 | - | TGTGCCAGCAGTTCTACAGGGAGCTCTGGAAACACCATATATTTT | CASSSTGSSGNTIYF